The 24 T cell receptor beta chains below come from one sample, sequenced in a study of shared clonotypes between healthy human individuals. The assay was immunoSEQ multiplex PCR, and TCRdb's table has in-frame clones only and misses some. Of 2 million to 2.5 million clones in the sample, just under 95% were seen once. Sequencing used naive CD4+ T cells from PBMCs. Documented subset: CD45RA+ positively selected. The receptors were gathered from a man between 18 and 35 years old in good health. Some clones in this sample may be carry-over from other donors' samples.

As to this clone: Other nucleotide sequences in the sample specify the same CDR3. CDR3 sequence: CASSFSGRDEQYF. CDR3 bases: TGTGCCAGCAGCTTTAGTGGGAGGGACGAGCAGTACTTC. The chain joins TRBV5-4 to TRBJ2-7; the match to TRBD2 covers 7 bases. Germline V gene data show CDR1 as SGHNT and CDR2 as YYREEE (reference sequence). Losses at the gene ends were 2 bases for V and 5 bases for J; bases not matched to a gene: 4. The CDR3 is 13 amino acids.

The chain joins TRBV6-5 to TRBJ2-5, with TRBD1 matching 9 bases. This CDR3 contains 15 residues. Germline trimming cut 6 bases from V and 5 bases from J; bases unmatched to any gene: 10. CDR1 MNHEY and CDR2 SVGAGI come from the germline V gene. In DNA form, the CDR3 reads TGTGCCAGCAGCCGCGGGACAGGGAGGGAGGAGACCCAGTACTTC. Residues: CASSRGTGREETQYF.

The chain is built from TRBV30 and TRBJ1-2; D not resolved. CDR3 length equals 13 residues. The V gene's germline CDR1 is GTSNPN and CDR2 SVGIG (reference sequence). V was cut by 0 bases and J by 8 bases, with 13 bases left in between. The CDR3 spells CAWSVGPPGGYTF. CDR3 DNA: TGTGCCTGGAGTGTCGGGCCTCCCGGGGGCTACACCTTC.

The chain uses TRBV28 and TRBJ2-4; D not resolved. This CDR3 region has 16 residues. V lost 3 bases, J lost 0 bases, and 12 bases lay in between. The germline V gene encodes CDR1 MDHEN and CDR2 SYDVKM. For the CDR3, the DNA is TGTGCCAGCAGTTTGTCGGGTATTATAGCCAAAAACATTCAGTACTTC. This gives the protein CASSLSGIIAKNIQYF.

The chain links TRBV6-5 to TRBJ1-2; D is undetermined. Germline CDR1 and CDR2: MNHEY and SVGAGI. The CDR3 is 15 amino acids. Trimming pared 0 bases from V and 5 bases from J, leaving 13 bases between. The CDR3 nucleotides are TGTGCCAGCAGTTACTCGTACCCCCGAGGGTATGGCTACACCTTC. Its protein is CASSYSYPRGYGYTF.

This clone was seen just once. The rearrangement links TRBV5-4 to TRBJ2-1, with TRBD1 identical over 10 bases. Trimming cost V 4 bases and J 8 bases; bases outside gene matches: 6. The length of the CDR3 is 14 residues. From germline, CDR1 is SGHNT and CDR2 YYREEE (reference sequence). The CDR3: CASSIKTGGDEQFF. The CDR3 DNA sequence: TGTGCCAGCAGCATAAAGACAGGGGGCGATGAGCAGTTCTTC.

The CDR3 sequence: CASSQEWQGLNTGELFF. In nucleotides, the CDR3 is TGTGCCAGCAGCCAAGAGTGGCAGGGCCTAAACACCGGGGAGCTGTTTTTT. This chain links TRBV4-2 with TRBJ2-2; TRBD1 might be the D (5 bases). Trimming cost V 0 bases and J 2 bases, with 13 bases left between them. From germline, CDR1 is LGHNA and CDR2 YNFKEQ. This CDR3 has 17 amino acids.

The chain combines TRBV28 with TRBJ1-1; D unresolved. The CDR3 length is 13 residues. Looked up from germline, CDR1 is MDHEN and CDR2 is SYDVKM. Deletions cut 5 bases from V and 5 bases from J, with 12 bases between. The CDR3 loop reads CASSLLPRTEAFF. The CDR3 DNA follows: TGTGCCAGCAGTCTGCTCCCGCGGACTGAAGCTTTCTTT.

For this clone: The sample has other DNA sequences that encode this CDR3 too. The V and J genes are TRBV5-1 and TRBJ2-7, with D maybe TRBD1 (6 bases). Per the germline V gene, CDR1 is SGHRS and CDR2 is YFSETQ. The V gene lost 4 bases and the J gene lost 3 bases, with 14 bases spanning the gap. The CDR3 has 14 residues. This CDR3 reads CASSPGTPSYEQYF. In nucleotides, the CDR3 is TGCGCCAGCAGCCCCGGGACACCGAGCTACGAGCAGTACTTC.

The V and J genes are TRBV5-4 and TRBJ1-3; D is unclear. This CDR3 spans 14 amino acids. V gave up 1 base and J gave up 0 bases, with 5 bases separating them. Per the germline V gene, CDR1 is SGHNT and CDR2 is YYREEE (reference sequence). The CDR3 DNA sequence: TGTGCCAGCAGCTTGTCAAGCTCTGGAAACACCATATATTTT. As protein: CASSLSSSGNTIYF. Full variable domain (missing parts from reference TRBV5-4 and TRBJ1-3): ETGVTQSPTHLIKTRGQQVTLRCSSQSGHNTVSWYQQALGQGPQFIFQYYREEENGRGNFPPRFSGLQFPNYSSELNVNALELDDSALYLCASSLSSSGNTIYFGEGSWLTVV.

The rearrangement joins TRBV18 to TRBJ2-6; no firm D call. Germline-derived CDR1 and CDR2 are KGHSH and LQKENI. V lost 3 bases and J 1 base, leaving 19 bases between the germline ends. The CDR3 runs 19 residues. This chain's CDR3 is CASSPLAQALSSGANVLTF. CDR3 DNA: TGTGCCAGCTCACCCCTCGCCCAGGCCCTCTCATCTGGGGCCAACGTCCTGACTTTC.

The J gene is TRBJ2-6, the V gene TRBV6-1; D might be TRBD1 (5 bases). V was pared by 2 bases and J by 12 bases, with 8 bases between. The V gene's germline CDR1 is MNHNS and CDR2 SASEGT. The CDR3 spans 12 residues. CDR3 nucleotides: TGTGCCAGCAGTGAACAGGGAACCGTCCTGACTTTC. This encodes CASSEQGTVLTF.

This clone appeared once. V and J are TRBV9 and TRBJ2-3; the D is unclear. Germline lookup yields CDR1 SGDLS and CDR2 YYNGEE. The CDR3 has 16 amino acids. V was pared by 4 bases and J by 6 bases, with 21 bases between. This chain's CDR3 is CASSPNALLQRDTQYF. The CDR3 nucleotides read TGTGCCAGCAGCCCGAACGCACTCCTCCAACGTGATACGCAGTATTTT.

In this sample, this clone turned up a few times. V usage is TRBV20-1 and J usage is TRBJ1-2; D ambiguous. This CDR3 has 10 amino acids. V was trimmed by 3 bases and J by 5 bases, leaving 4 bases between them. The germline V gene encodes CDR1 DFQATT and CDR2 SNEGSKA (reference sequence). DNA of the CDR3: TGCAGTGCTAGCTATTATGGCTACACCTTC. Translating gives CSASYYGYTF.

This chain joins TRBV2 and TRBJ2-7; tentatively, D is TRBD1 (6 bases). Trimming pared 0 bases from V and 5 bases from J, leaving 17 bases between. CDR3 length: 16 residues. The germline CDR1 and CDR2 sequences are SNHLY and FYNNEI. CDR3 DNA sequence: TGTGCCAGCAGTGAAGCTCCCGGTCAGGGGATAAACGAGCAGTACTTC. Protein sequence: CASSEAPGQGINEQYF.

The gene calls are TRBV4-1 and TRBJ2-3, with 7 bases fitting TRBD2. V shed 0 bases and J 5 bases; nucleotides not matched to a gene: 5. The CDR3 consists of 15 residues. The germline CDR1 and CDR2 sequences are MGHRA and YSYEKL. The CDR3 nucleotides read TGCGCCAGCAGCCAAGACAGCGGGGCGGGAGATACGCAGTATTTT. Protein sequence: CASSQDSGAGDTQYF.

The genes are TRBV6-5 and TRBJ2-5; D assignment may be TRBD1 or TRBD2 (5 bases each). Germline CDR1 is MNHEY and CDR2 is SVGAGI. V dropped 5 bases and J dropped 2 bases, with 15 bases sitting between them. The CDR3 is 15 residues long. The CDR3 bases are TGTGCCAGCAGTCTGACGGGGTACAGGCAAGAGACCCAGTACTTC. Amino acids: CASSLTGYRQETQYF.

The rearrangement links TRBV7-2 to TRBJ2-7; 9 nucleotides line up with TRBD2. V lost 1 base and J lost 6; bases outside the gene matches: 7. Per the germline V gene, CDR1 is SGHTA and CDR2 is FQGNSA. The CDR3 is made up of 15 amino acids. The CDR3 region is CASSLVDSGSSEQYF. The CDR3, as DNA: TGTGCCAGCAGCTTAGTAGATAGCGGGAGTTCCGAGCAGTACTTC.

This sequence joins TRBV19 and TRBJ2-7; D possibly matches TRBD1 or TRBD2 (5 bases each). There are 12 residues in the CDR3. CDR1 LNHDA and CDR2 SQIVND come from the germline V gene (reference sequence). V was trimmed by 6 bases and J by 3 bases, leaving 9 bases between them. The CDR3 reads CASRGDLYEQYF. Here the CDR3 DNA reads TGTGCCAGTAGGGGGGACCTCTACGAGCAGTACTTC.

With regard to this clone: The same CDR3 is also encoded by other DNA sequences in this sample. The gene calls are TRBV11-2 and TRBJ2-7; D not certain. The V and J ends lost 0 bases and 4 bases respectively, with 4 bases between them. The CDR3 has 12 amino acids. Germline assignment: CDR1 SGHAT and CDR2 FQNNGV. The CDR3 nucleotides are TGTGCCAGCAGCTTAGATGGTTACGAGCAGTACTTC. It encodes CASSLDGYEQYF.

With regard to this clone: The sample holds other DNA sequences that translate to the same CDR3. The gene calls are TRBV7-9 and TRBJ2-3, with D perhaps TRBD2 (5 bases). V gave up 1 base and J gave up 6 bases, with 8 bases separating them. The CDR3 is 13 residues long. Per the germline V gene, CDR1 is SEHNR and CDR2 is FQNEAQ (reference sequence). Here the CDR3 reads CASSLGRTDTQYF. CDR3 DNA sequence: TGTGCCAGCAGCTTAGGGAGGACGGATACGCAGTATTTT.

The rearrangement links TRBV28 to TRBJ1-2, with D perhaps TRBD1 (6 bases). V was clipped by 4 bases and J by 3 bases, with 18 bases between them. The CDR3 length is 16 residues. Per germline, CDR1 MDHEN and CDR2 SYDVKM. The CDR3 spells CASSSPGGGRDYGYTF. Here the CDR3 DNA reads TGTGCCAGCAGTTCCCCCGGGGGGGGCCGGGACTATGGCTACACCTTC.

This sequence joins TRBV9 and TRBJ2-1; D could derive from TRBD1 or TRBD2 (5 bases each). Trimming left V 2 bases short and J 2 bases short, with 23 bases between. The CDR3 consists of 19 residues. CDR1 and CDR2 (germline): SGDLS, YYNGEE. The CDR3 coding sequence is TGTGCCAGCAGCGTCCCTGCTGGGACCCCTCGTGGCCCCTACAATGAGCAGTTCTTC. This encodes CASSVPAGTPRGPYNEQFF.

The sample holds one count of this clone. The J gene is TRBJ1-2, the V gene TRBV27, with D perhaps TRBD1 (6 bases). There are 14 residues in the CDR3. Trimming shortened V by 2 bases and J by 7 bases, and 14 bases separated the two germline ends. The germline V gene has CDR1 MNHEY and CDR2 SMNVEV (reference sequence). CDR3 in amino acids: CASSLRGGLVGYTF. The CDR3 DNA reads TGTGCCAGCAGTTTAAGGGGGGGCCTCGTTGGCTACACCTTC.